The 2 T cell receptor beta chains below come from one sample, sequenced in a study of T cells after posttransplantation cyclophosphamide. The assay was immunoSEQ multiplex PCR, and TCRdb's table has in-frame clones only and misses some. This table holds about 1,600 clones, 60% to 80% found once. Treatment was busulfan-fludarabine conditioning, a marrow graft, and cyclophosphamide on days +3 and +4. This sample comprised CD4+ T cells sorted from blood, obtained after allogeneic stem cell transplant with posttransplant cyclophosphamide. The receptors derive from a female patient over 55 who received an allogeneic stem cell transplant from a related donor and was CMV-positive. Some T cells may possibly be graft donor cells.

This clone was observed a handful of times. This sequence joins TRBV12-5 and TRBJ2-7; 9 positions agree with TRBD1. The germline gives CDR1 LGHNT, CDR2 FRNRAP. CDR3 length equals 13 residues. The ends lost 5 bases at V and 5 bases at J; junction bases unmatched: 4. This CDR3 is CASGLWDRDEQYF. The CDR3 DNA reads as TGTGCTAGTGGTCTCTGGGACAGGGACGAGCAGTACTTC.

This clone was counted a few times. J is TRBJ2-5 and V is TRBV19; possible D gene TRBD1, 6 bases. The CDR3 has 14 residues. Germline CDR1 reads LNHDA; CDR2 reads SQIVND (reference sequence). The V end lost 5 bases, the J end lost 5 bases, and 15 bases lay between the germline ends. CDR3 sequence: CASSRGRGGETQYF. In DNA form, the CDR3 reads TGTGCCAGTAGTCGGGGCAGGGGTGGGGAGACCCAGTACTTC. The variable domain in full, with the rest retrieved from reference TRBV19 and TRBJ2-5, is DGGITQSPKYLFRKEGQNVTLSCEQNLNHDAMYWYRQDPGQGLRLIYYSQIVNDFQKGDIAEGYSVSREKKESFPLTVTSAQKNPTAFYLCASSRGRGGETQYFGPGTRLLVL.